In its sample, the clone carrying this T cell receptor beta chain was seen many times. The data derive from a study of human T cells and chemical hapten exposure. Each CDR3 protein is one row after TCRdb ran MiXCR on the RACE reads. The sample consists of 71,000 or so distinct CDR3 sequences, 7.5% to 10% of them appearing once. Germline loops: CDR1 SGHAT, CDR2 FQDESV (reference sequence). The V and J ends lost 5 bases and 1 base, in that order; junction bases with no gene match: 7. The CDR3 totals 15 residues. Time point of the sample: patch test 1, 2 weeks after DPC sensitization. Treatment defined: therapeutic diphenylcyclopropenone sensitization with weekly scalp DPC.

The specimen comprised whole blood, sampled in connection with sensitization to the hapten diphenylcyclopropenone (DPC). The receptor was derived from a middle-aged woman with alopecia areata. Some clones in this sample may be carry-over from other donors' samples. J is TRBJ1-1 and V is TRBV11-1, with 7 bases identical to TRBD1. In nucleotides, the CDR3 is TGTGCCAGCAGCAGTCGACAGGGCAGGAACACTGAAGCTTTCTTT. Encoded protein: CASSSRQGRNTEAFF.